The clone carrying this T cell receptor beta chain was recorded once. Its antigen remains unknown. Using immunoSEQ multiplex PCR, the repertoire was profiled, and TCRdb retains in-frame clones only, with some absent. The profile covers some 110,000 clones, with roughly 82% appearing a single time and roughly 5.3% taken by the ten largest. While the first cohort had several hundred subjects, the donors belonged to the separate validation cohort of 100 to 150 subjects. This specimen belongs to a study of cytomegalovirus exposure and HLA in healthy donors. Study observations and caveats: It was found in a later analysis that first-cohort TCR clusters tended to co-occur in the 120 validation repertoires. Among TCR beta chains, those listed as cytomegalovirus-associated numbered about 150.

This CDR3 spans 15 amino acids. Trimming took 1 base from V and 3 from J; bases not matched to a gene: 2. CDR1 and CDR2 from the germline V gene are SEHNR and FQNEAQ (reference sequence). This sequence joins TRBV7-9 and TRBJ1-3; 8 nucleotides match TRBD1. The sample was PBMCs. The sequence was collected from a young man in good health and CMV-seronegative. The CDR3 spells CASSLDRGYGNTIYF. CDR3 nucleotide sequence: TGTGCCAGCAGCTTAGACAGGGGGTATGGAAACACCATATATTTT.